The 19 T cell receptor beta chains given below trace back to one sample, sequenced in a study of shared clonotypes between healthy human individuals. Terminally differentiated effector memory CD45RA+ cells were excluded by CCR7 positive selection of CD45RO-negative cells. Assay: immunoSEQ multiplex PCR; the TCRdb copy retains only in-frame clones and omits some. This sample has about 580,000 clones; about 98% occur once, and the top ten carry roughly 0.29%. The sequenced material came from naive CD8+ T cells sorted from blood. The origin of the receptors is a man aged 30 to 45 in good health.

V gene TRBV27 combines with J gene TRBJ2-7; TRBD2 is a possible D gene (6 bases). Trimming removed 3 bases at V and 5 bases at J, with 14 bases between. CDR3 length: 14 residues. CDR1 and CDR2 (germline): MNHEY, SMNVEV (reference sequence). The CDR3 nucleotides are TGTGCCAGCAGTTTTCCCGGGACTCCGAACGAGCAGTACTTC. Encoded protein: CASSFPGTPNEQYF.

V is TRBV7-6 and J is TRBJ2-7; 7 bases line up with TRBD1. CDR3 length: 15 amino acids. CDR1 SGHVS and CDR2 FNYEAQ come from the germline V gene. The ends lost 5 bases at V and 3 bases at J; junction bases unmatched: 10. The CDR3 reads CASSAEQGIFYEQYF. In nucleotides, the CDR3 is TGTGCCAGCAGCGCCGAACAGGGGATATTCTACGAGCAGTACTTC.

The V gene is TRBV4-3, the J gene TRBJ2-7; D might be TRBD1 (6 bases). V was cut by 4 bases and J by 2 bases, with 12 bases left in between. CDR1 is LGHNA, CDR2 YSLEER, per germline. The CDR3 consists of 14 residues. The DNA for the CDR3 is TGCGCCAGCAGCCTTGGGCACAGGGCCTACGAGCAGTACTTC. The encoded protein is CASSLGHRAYEQYF.

The chain uses TRBV10-3 and TRBJ2-7; maybe TRBD2 (6 bases). This CDR3 is 16 amino acids long. In germline, CDR1 is ENHRY, CDR2 SYGVKD. With 1 base removed from V and 2 bases from J, the gap between germline ends came to 15 bases. CDR3 residues: CAISEYGDFLTYEQYF. In nucleotides, the CDR3 is TGTGCCATCAGTGAGTATGGGGACTTCCTTACCTACGAGCAGTACTTC.

This sequence joins TRBV7-9 and TRBJ2-7; tentatively, D is TRBD2 (6 bases). V lost 10 bases and J 5 bases, leaving 18 bases between the germline ends. The CDR3 spans 13 residues. CDR1 and CDR2 (germline): SEHNR, FQNEAQ (reference sequence). The CDR3 nucleotides read TGTGCCACCTCGGCGGGGTATAGCAACGAGCAGTACTTC. Encoded protein: CATSAGYSNEQYF.

The chain links TRBV7-9 to TRBJ2-7; 8 bases line up with TRBD1. The CDR3 totals 15 residues. CDR1 and CDR2 (germline): SEHNR, FQNEAQ (reference sequence). With 4 bases clipped from V and 0 bases from J, the junction kept 5 bases outside the gene matches. CDR3 nucleotide sequence: TGTGCCAGCAGCTGGTCAGACAGGGGCTCCTACGAGCAGTACTTC. This translates into CASSWSDRGSYEQYF.

The gene calls are TRBV21-1 and TRBJ2-7. TRBV21-1 is classified as a pseudogene. This CDR3 is 13 amino acids long. Written as DNA, the CDR3 is TGTGCCAGCAGCAAAAGACGGTCCTACGAGCAGTACTTC. Translating gives CASSKRRSYEQYF.

This clone was observed once. The chain joins TRBV10-1 to TRBJ2-7; no clear D. The CDR3 has 12 amino acids. Trimming cost V 7 bases and J 1 base, with 8 bases left between them. CDR1 and CDR2 from the germline V gene are WNHNN and SYGVQD (reference sequence). The CDR3 DNA sequence: TGCGCCAGCAATGGCAGATCCTACGAGCAGTACTTC. Its protein product is CASNGRSYEQYF.

This sequence joins TRBV25-1 and TRBJ2-2; D is uncertain. CDR3 size: 16 residues. Trimming took off 8 bases at V and 6 bases at J, with 22 bases between the two ends. CDR1 is MGHDK and CDR2 is SYGVNS in the germline V gene. CDR3 nucleotides: TGTGCCAGCGCTCTTGGTGGGGAATTCTTCGCCGGGGAGCTGTTTTTT. It specifies CASALGGEFFAGELFF.

The chain couples TRBV29-1 to TRBJ1-1, with a weak D call TRBD1 (6 bases). Trimming removed 5 bases at V and 7 bases at J, with 11 bases between. Germline V gene sequence: CDR1 SQVTM, CDR2 ANQGSEA. CDR3 length: 11 amino acids. This CDR3 reads CSVPQGNEAFF. The CDR3 DNA is TGCAGCGTTCCACAGGGTAATGAAGCTTTCTTT.

The chain is built from TRBV5-6 and TRBJ2-7; D is perhaps TRBD1 (6 bases). With 4 bases removed from V and 9 bases from J, the gap between germline ends came to 17 bases. The CDR3 has 13 residues. Per germline, CDR1 SGHDT and CDR2 YYEEEE. The CDR3 coding sequence is TGTGCCAGCAGCCCTGGGGCAGGGGAGACGCAGTACTTC. Amino acid sequence: CASSPGAGETQYF. The entire variable domain, with the rest obtained from reference TRBV5-6 and TRBJ2-7, is as follows: DAGVTQSPTHLIKTRGQQVTLRCSPKSGHDTVSWYQQALGQGPQFIFQYYEEEERQRGNFPDRFSGHQFPNYSSELNVNALLLGDSALYLCASSPGAGETQYFGPGTRLTVT.

The chain employs TRBV2 and TRBJ2-5; the D is unclear. V lost 2 bases and J lost 4, with 11 bases in between. The germline V gene has CDR1 SNHLY and CDR2 FYNNEI. The CDR3 runs to 14 residues. In DNA form, the CDR3 reads TGTGCCAGCAGTGAAAGGGTTTCGGTAGAGACCCAGTACTTC. Its translation: CASSERVSVETQYF.

The chain joins TRBV15 to TRBJ2-1; 7 bases agree with TRBD2. The CDR3 totals 17 residues. The trim removed 5 bases at V and 3 bases at J, leaving 13 bases unmatched. Germline V gene lookup returns CDR1 LNHNV and CDR2 YYDKDF (reference sequence). CDR3 nucleotides: TGTGCCACCAGCCCCCGACAGTCGACTAGCTTCTACAATGAGCAGTTCTTC. This codes for CATSPRQSTSFYNEQFF.

The chain employs TRBV5-1 and TRBJ1-1, with D maybe TRBD1 (5 bases). The germline V and J ends were trimmed by 2 bases and 0 bases, with 14 bases remaining between them. CDR1 and CDR2 (germline): SGHRS, YFSETQ. This CDR3 has 16 amino acids. CDR3 region: CASSFGFRTMNTEAFF. In nucleotides, the CDR3 is TGCGCCAGCAGCTTCGGTTTCCGGACAATGAACACTGAAGCTTTCTTT.

V and J are TRBV7-9 and TRBJ2-1; D assignment may be TRBD1 or TRBD2 (5 bases each). V gave up 3 bases and J gave up 6 bases, with 6 bases separating them. This CDR3 contains 12 residues. CDR1 and CDR2 from the germline V gene are SEHNR and FQNEAQ (reference sequence). CDR3 nucleotides: TGTGCCAGCAGCTTCGGGACCAATGAGCAGTTCTTC. Its protein product is CASSFGTNEQFF.

The rearrangement joins TRBV29-1 to TRBJ2-2; the match to TRBD1 covers 8 bases. The CDR3 is 13 residues long. Germline CDR1 is SQVTM and CDR2 is ANQGSEA. J lost 6 bases, V lost 8 bases, and 8 bases had no gene match. The CDR3, as DNA: TGCAGCTATTTGACAGGGGAGGCCGGGGAGCTGTTTTTT. This translates into CSYLTGEAGELFF.

This clone appeared a single time. This chain joins TRBV27 and TRBJ1-1, with D tentatively TRBD1 (6 bases). V was shortened by 3 bases and J by 1 base, with 12 bases between the two germline ends. Germline loops: CDR1 MNHEY, CDR2 SMNVEV (reference sequence). This CDR3 contains 15 residues. The CDR3 region has the DNA TGTGCCAGCAGTTTGGATCACAGGGAGAACACTGAAGCTTTCTTT. Encoded protein: CASSLDHRENTEAFF.

V and J are TRBV5-6 and TRBJ2-1; TRBD2 might be the D (5 bases). V lost 3 bases, J lost 8 bases, and 9 bases lay in between. This CDR3 contains 12 residues. Germline V gene data show CDR1 as SGHDT and CDR2 as YYEEEE. The CDR3 region is CASSSLGYEQFF. The CDR3 DNA reads TGTGCCAGCAGCTCACTAGGATATGAGCAGTTCTTC.

This clone appeared a single time. J is TRBJ2-1 and V is TRBV2, with 10 bases that match TRBD2. Germline CDR1 SNHLY, CDR2 FYNNEI. Unmatched junction bases numbered 6, after V lost 10 bases and J lost 6 bases. The CDR3 is made up of 13 amino acids. The CDR3 reads CAIQAGGPNEQFF. The CDR3 nucleotides are TGTGCCATCCAAGCGGGAGGGCCCAATGAGCAGTTCTTC.